This T cell receptor (beta chain) was retrieved from a study of T cell responses to AZD1222 COVID-19 vaccine. A note on this clone: What it recognizes is unknown.

Study observations and caveats: Researchers took repertoire samples only after the peak T cell response had come. After two AZD1222 doses, spike-specific TCR breadth and depth rose versus day 0.

Germline V gene data show CDR1 as SGHTS and CDR2 as YDEGEE. The CDR3 is 15 residues long. Losses at the gene ends were 4 bases for V and 5 bases for J; bases not matched to a gene: 9. Profiled with immunoSEQ multiplex PCR; TCRdb holds only in-frame clones, not every one. The sample has just over 90,000 clones; around 87% are singletons. This chain joins TRBV5-8 and TRBJ1-5, with 7 bases matching TRBD1. The receptor was derived from an adult who received the AZD1222 COVID-19 vaccine. The material was peripheral blood, obtained 28 days after the second AZD1222 dose. This chain's CDR3 is CASSPGRQGHQPQHF. Here the CDR3 DNA reads TGTGCCAGCAGCCCGGGTAGACAGGGACATCAGCCCCAGCATTTT. Variable domain in full (rest from reference TRBV5-8 and TRBJ1-5): EAGVTQSPTHLIKTRGQQATLRCSPISGHTSVYWYQQALGLGLQFLLWYDEGEERNRGNFPPRFSGRQFPNYSSELNVNALELEDSALYLCASSPGRQGHQPQHFGDGTRLSIL.